The TCR beta chain described here comes from a study of T cells in Graves' hyperthyroidism and ophthalmopathy. Study outcomes and limitations: In the blood, most expanded thyroid clonotypes above 0.001 appeared as well.

Amplification targeted TCR beta CDR3 regions from RNA transcripts. A set of HTBI primers served as the primers for a first-round RT-PCR of the TCR CDR3. TCRdb re-called the multiplex PCR reads with MiXCR, one entry per CDR3 protein. The data show hundreds of thousands of distinct CDR3 sequences, approximately 22% seen once. Trimming removed 5 bases at V and 6 bases at J, with 13 bases between. CDR1 is SEHNR and CDR2 is FQNEAQ in the germline V gene (reference sequence). This CDR3 is built from 13 residues. With duration under 3 months, ophthalmopathy was active: Clinical Activity Score at least 3, NOSPECS at least 4. Diagnosis rested on symptoms, serum thyroxine and TRAb, thyroid ultrasound, and orbital computed tomography. The PBMCs studied were ones that came from 9 to 10 ml fresh peripheral blood. This clonotype was counted between two and nine times. The antigen remains unidentified.

This sequence originates from a woman aged 70 to 79 with Graves' ophthalmopathy. This chain uses TRBV7-9 with TRBJ1-2, with a tentative D call TRBD1 (6 bases). The sequencing input was blood. DNA of the CDR3: TGTGCCAGCAGCCTGAGGGGGGTTGATGGCTACACCTTC. As protein: CASSLRGVDGYTF.